The 27 T cell receptor beta chains in this list originate from one sample, sequenced in a study of cytotoxic CD8 clonotypes in ibrutinib-treated CLL. Using immunoSEQ multiplex PCR, the repertoire was profiled, and TCRdb retains in-frame clones only, with some absent. The sample lists roughly 180,000 clones, 84% occurring once. Source: PBMCs, taken after 24 months of ibrutinib treatment. Source of these receptors: a human donor with chronic lymphocytic leukemia.

The chain carries TRBV7-3 and TRBJ2-1, with D tentatively TRBD2 (8 bases). This CDR3 has 16 residues. Between the trimmed V and J ends, which lost 5 bases and 0 bases, there was a span of 14 bases. The germline V gene encodes CDR1 SGHTA and CDR2 FQGTGA. Written as DNA, the CDR3 is TGTGCCAGCAGCATTAGCGGGGACAGCTCCTACAATGAGCAGTTCTTC. It yields the protein CASSISGDSSYNEQFF.

The J gene is TRBJ2-2, the V gene TRBV19; the match to TRBD1 covers 7 bases. The CDR3 contains 15 residues. The ends lost 5 bases at V and 7 bases at J; junction bases unmatched: 10. CDR1 LNHDA and CDR2 SQIVND come from the germline V gene (reference sequence). The CDR3 loop reads CASSLAGGIYGELFF. CDR3 nucleotide sequence: TGTGCCAGTAGTTTGGCAGGGGGAATCTACGGGGAGCTGTTTTTT.

This chain links TRBV15 with TRBJ2-1; TRBD1 agrees at 8 bases. The ends lost 0 bases at V and 10 bases at J; junction bases unmatched: 17. CDR3 size: 18 residues. The germline CDR1 and CDR2 sequences are LNHNV and YYDKDF (reference sequence). This chain's CDR3 is CATSRDSYRTGNAMEQFF. The CDR3 DNA sequence: TGTGCCACCAGCAGAGATTCTTACCGGACAGGGAATGCTATGGAGCAGTTCTTC.

The chain carries TRBV7-6 and TRBJ1-1; 8 bases are shared with TRBD1. The CDR3 totals 13 residues. The germline gives CDR1 SGHVS, CDR2 FNYEAQ. V shed 5 bases, J shed 11 bases, and the junction held 10 bases outside the gene matches. The CDR3 region is CASSPGQGMLAFF. The CDR3 DNA reads TGTGCCAGCAGCCCCGGACAGGGAATGTTGGCTTTCTTT.

The gene calls are TRBV5-8 and TRBJ1-2; D is perhaps TRBD1 (5 bases). V lost 4 bases and J lost 7, with 17 bases in between. The V gene's germline CDR1 is SGHTS and CDR2 YDEGEE. The CDR3 extends over 14 amino acids. CDR3 amino acids: CASSTVSGHLGYTF. Here the CDR3 DNA reads TGTGCCAGCAGCACCGTCTCGGGGCACCTTGGCTACACCTTC.

The rearrangement uses TRBV5-1 and TRBJ2-1; 15 bases fit TRBD2. Germline V gene sequence: CDR1 SGHRS, CDR2 YFSETQ. The CDR3 extends over 15 amino acids. V shed 4 bases, J shed 15 bases, and the junction held 11 bases outside the gene matches. CDR3 bases: TGCGCCAGCAGCCCGGACGGACTAGCGGGAGGGTGGGCGTTCTTC. As protein: CASSPDGLAGGWAFF.

The chain is built from TRBV5-1 and TRBJ1-2; 9 nucleotides line up with TRBD1. J lost 10 bases, V lost 7 bases, and 14 bases had no gene match. Looked up from germline, CDR1 is SGHRS and CDR2 is YFSETQ. This CDR3 contains 14 residues. CDR3 sequence reads: CASRQVGTGYAYTF. The CDR3 coding sequence is TGCGCCAGCCGTCAGGTCGGGACAGGGTACGCCTACACCTTC.

CDR3 region: CASSPIQGEGTF. The CDR3 DNA sequence: TGTGCCAGCTCACCGATACAGGGTGAAGGCACCTTC. The gene calls are TRBV18 and TRBJ1-2; tentative D call: TRBD1 (6 bases). Germline V lookup: CDR1 KGHSH, CDR2 LQKENI. The CDR3 is 12 amino acids. V was shortened by 3 bases and J by 13 bases, with 15 bases between the two germline ends.

The chain links TRBV5-1 to TRBJ2-7, with D perhaps matching TRBD2 (6 bases). Germline V gene data show CDR1 as SGHRS and CDR2 as YFSETQ. Trimming removed 0 bases from V and 3 bases from J, with 7 bases in between. CDR3 length: 13 residues. DNA for the CDR3: TGCGCCAGCAGCTTGGCCGGGAGCTACGAGCAGTACTTC. Protein: CASSLAGSYEQYF.

The chain carries TRBV19 and TRBJ1-1; D call uncertain. The CDR3 is 12 amino acids. Trimming took off 5 bases at V and 9 bases at J, with 13 bases between the two ends. The V gene's germline CDR1 is LNHDA and CDR2 SQIVND (reference sequence). The CDR3 loop reads CASSLQSGKAFF. The CDR3 DNA sequence: TGTGCCAGTAGTCTTCAAAGTGGGAAAGCTTTCTTT.

CDR3 nucleotides: TGTGCCAGTAGGTCAGGGGCGAGCACCGGGGAGCTGTTTTTT. This translates into CASRSGASTGELFF. V is TRBV19 and J is TRBJ2-2; the D gene is possibly TRBD1 (6 bases). The germline V gene encodes CDR1 LNHDA and CDR2 SQIVND (reference sequence). The CDR3 runs to 14 residues. With 6 bases removed from V and 4 bases from J, the gap between germline ends came to 12 bases.

The V and J genes are TRBV7-6 and TRBJ2-3; TRBD2 agrees at 9 bases. V dropped 4 bases and J dropped 5; count of bases not matched to a gene: 22. Looked up from germline, CDR1 is SGHVS and CDR2 is FNYEAQ. The CDR3 sequence is 20 residues long. CDR3 DNA: TGTGCCAGCAGCTCCGATCACTATATATTCTCTAGCGGGGTGGGAGATACGCAGTATTTT. Amino acid sequence: CASSSDHYIFSSGVGDTQYF.

The rearrangement uses TRBV19 and TRBJ1-1; D gene unclear. The CDR3 length is 13 residues. V shed 3 bases and J shed 14 bases, with 19 bases lying between them. Germline V gene lookup returns CDR1 LNHDA and CDR2 SQIVND (reference sequence). This CDR3 reads CASSIGISSPGFF. The CDR3 DNA follows: TGTGCCAGTAGTATCGGCATCAGCTCCCCGGGCTTCTTT.

Worth noting for this clone: The same CDR3 arises from other DNA sequences in this sample as well. The genes are TRBV6-5 and TRBJ1-3, with TRBD1 as a possible D gene (6 bases). CDR1 MNHEY and CDR2 SVGAGI come from the germline V gene. Trimming pared 7 bases from V and 0 bases from J, leaving 10 bases between. The CDR3 runs 14 residues. Here the CDR3 DNA reads TGTGCCAGCACAACAGGGAGCTCTGGAAACACCATATATTTT. It codes for CASTTGSSGNTIYF.

The V and J genes are TRBV11-2 and TRBJ2-3; perhaps TRBD2 as D (7 bases). The V gene lost 7 bases and the J gene lost 5 bases, with 19 bases spanning the gap. CDR3 length equals 15 residues. Germline CDR1 is SGHAT and CDR2 is FQNNGV. The CDR3 reads CASTPERGGGDTQYF. In DNA, the CDR3 is TGTGCCAGCACTCCGGAGAGGGGAGGGGGAGATACGCAGTATTTT.

The genes are TRBV6-5 and TRBJ2-7; D call uncertain. This CDR3 comprises 14 residues. The ends were cut back, 2 bases at V and 3 bases at J, with 11 bases in the middle. CDR1 and CDR2 (germline): MNHEY, SVGAGI. CDR3 DNA sequence: TGTGCCAGCAGTTACAGGTCTACGGACTACGAGCAGTACTTC. Amino acids: CASSYRSTDYEQYF.

The rearrangement joins TRBV6-5 to TRBJ1-5; no firm D call. This CDR3 comprises 13 residues. With 6 bases removed from V and 9 bases from J, the gap between germline ends came to 15 bases. From germline, CDR1 is MNHEY and CDR2 SVGAGI. CDR3 nucleotides: TGTGCCAGCAGCCCATTTAAGGTGAGGCCCCAGCATTTT. As protein: CASSPFKVRPQHF.

This chain links TRBV18 with TRBJ2-2; no clear D. Trimming removed 2 bases from V and 2 bases from J, with 3 bases in between. Germline loops: CDR1 KGHSH, CDR2 LQKENI. The CDR3 is 13 amino acids. CDR3 DNA sequence: TGTGCCAGCTCACCAGATAACACCGGGGAGCTGTTTTTT. Amino acid sequence: CASSPDNTGELFF.

The table lists this clone with a count of one. The rearrangement links TRBV19 to TRBJ2-7, with 8 nucleotides matching TRBD1. Trimming cost V 3 bases and J 5 bases; bases outside gene matches: 9. Germline V gene lookup returns CDR1 LNHDA and CDR2 SQIVND (reference sequence). The CDR3 loop spans 15 amino acids. DNA of the CDR3: TGTGCCAGTAGTATGTTCCACAGGGGGGTCCACGAGCAGTACTTC. This codes for CASSMFHRGVHEQYF.

The CDR3 nucleotides read TGTGCCAGCAGCTTAAAGGGTTTGGCAGAGAATGAGCAGTTCTTC. It specifies CASSLKGLAENEQFF. The chain employs TRBV7-3 and TRBJ2-1; D not certain. This CDR3 has 15 residues. Germline lookup yields CDR1 SGHTA and CDR2 FQGTGA. The V gene lost 1 base and the J gene lost 7 bases, with 14 bases spanning the gap.

This clone came up once. The chain couples TRBV9 to TRBJ1-4; weak D call: TRBD1 (6 bases). Germline CDR1 reads SGDLS; CDR2 reads YYNGEE. V lost 0 bases and J lost 3, with 15 bases in between. CDR3 length equals 17 residues. The CDR3 bases are TGTGCCAGCAGCGTAGGAAGGGGGGCCGCGGCTAATGAAAAACTGTTTTTT. As protein: CASSVGRGAAANEKLFF.

This clone was seen more than once but under ten times. The chain has TRBV12-5 and TRBJ2-1, with TRBD1 matching 8 bases. The CDR3 is 14 residues long. Germline CDR1 and CDR2: LGHNT and FRNRAP. Trimming took 5 bases from V and 10 from J; bases not matched to a gene: 10. The CDR3 nucleotides read TGTGCTAGTGGTGCCGGACAGGGAATAAGGGAGCAGTTCTTC. Translated, it gives CASGAGQGIREQFF. The variable domain in full, completed from reference TRBV12-5 and TRBJ2-1, reads DARVTQTPRHKVTEMGQEVTMRCQPILGHNTVFWYRQTMMQGLELLAYFRNRAPLDDSGMPKDRFSAEMPDATLATLKIQPSEPRDSAVYFCASGAGQGIREQFFGPGTRLTVL.

The V and J genes are TRBV7-2 and TRBJ1-1, with D possibly being TRBD1 (5 bases). The CDR3 extends over 15 amino acids. The germline V and J ends were trimmed by 1 base and 5 bases, with 14 bases remaining between them. Per the germline V gene, CDR1 is SGHTA and CDR2 is FQGNSA. In nucleotides, the CDR3 is TGTGCCAGCAGCTTAGAGGGACTGAGAGGGACTGAAGCTTTCTTT. Its protein is CASSLEGLRGTEAFF.

The chain employs TRBV6-6 and TRBJ1-5, with D possibly being TRBD1 (5 bases). Germline V CDR1 and CDR2: MNHNY, SVGAGI (reference sequence). The length of the CDR3 is 16 residues. Deletions cut 5 bases from V and 4 bases from J, with 18 bases between. The CDR3 here is CASSVTVTGRNQPQHF. DNA for the CDR3: TGTGCCAGCAGTGTGACCGTGACGGGGCGAAATCAGCCCCAGCATTTT.

In this sample, this clone turned up a few times. The chain recombines TRBV27 with TRBJ1-6; 10 bases are a match to TRBD1. This CDR3 is built from 16 residues. Germline trimming cut 6 bases from V and 3 bases from J; bases unmatched to any gene: 5. Per germline, CDR1 MNHEY and CDR2 SMNVEV (reference sequence). CDR3 sequence (DNA): TGTGCCAGCAGATGGACAGGGGGGTACTATAATTCACCCCTCCACTTT. Residues: CASRWTGGYYNSPLHF.

V and J are TRBV4-3 and TRBJ2-1; 10 bases map to TRBD2. Germline V gene sequence: CDR1 LGHNA, CDR2 YSLEER. CDR3 size: 18 residues. V shed 0 bases and J 6 bases; nucleotides not matched to a gene: 11. This chain's CDR3 is CASSQDLIAGGAVNEQFF. The CDR3 DNA follows: TGCGCCAGCAGCCAAGATTTAATAGCGGGAGGCGCGGTCAATGAGCAGTTCTTC.

The chain uses TRBV7-2 and TRBJ1-1; D unresolved. V was clipped by 1 base and J by 4 bases, with 7 bases between them. Germline CDR1 reads SGHTA; CDR2 reads FQGNSA. CDR3 length: 13 residues. CDR3 in DNA: TGTGCCAGCAGCTTAGGAGGCATCACTGAAGCTTTCTTT. This codes for CASSLGGITEAFF.